The T cell receptor beta chain described here comes from a study of cytomegalovirus exposure and HLA in healthy donors. Germline values: CDR1 WSHSY, CDR2 SAAADI. This CDR3 region has 12 residues. V dropped 3 bases and J dropped 4 bases, with 3 bases sitting between them. Note on this clone: Its cognate antigen is unknown.

Overall study results and limits: CMV serostatus alone was available as immune exposure information. TCR beta sequences numbering 15,000 to 20,000 were associated with HLA alleles at 0.05 false discovery rate in a later analysis.

The PCR ran on 60 Vbeta and 13 Jbeta primers. The assay was immunoSEQ multiplex PCR, and TCRdb's table has in-frame clones only and misses some. The sample lists around 160,000 clones; more than 65% were seen once. The sequence derives from a man aged 18 to 35 in good health and CMV-seropositive. This rearrangement joins TRBV10-2 to TRBJ2-2; no clear D gene. Sequenced input: PBMCs. CDR3 loop: CASSDGTGELFF. The CDR3 coding sequence is TGCGCCAGCAGTGACGGCACCGGGGAGCTGTTTTTT.